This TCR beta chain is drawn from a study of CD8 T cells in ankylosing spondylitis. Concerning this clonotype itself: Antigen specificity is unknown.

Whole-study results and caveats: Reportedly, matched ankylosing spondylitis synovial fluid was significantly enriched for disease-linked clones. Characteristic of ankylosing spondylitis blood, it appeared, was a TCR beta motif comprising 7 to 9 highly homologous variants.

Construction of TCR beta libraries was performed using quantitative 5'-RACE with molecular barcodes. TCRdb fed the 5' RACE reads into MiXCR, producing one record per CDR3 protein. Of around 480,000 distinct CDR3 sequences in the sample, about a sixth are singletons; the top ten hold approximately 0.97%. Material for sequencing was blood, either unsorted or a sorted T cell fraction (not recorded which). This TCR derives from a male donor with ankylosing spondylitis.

The CDR3 bases are TGCAGCGTCTCAATCGTGGAGGGCTATGGCTACACCTTC. This codes for CSVSIVEGYGYTF. V gene TRBV29-1 combines with J gene TRBJ1-2; D is ambiguous. The V end was cut by 6 bases, the J end by 4 bases, with 15 bases between. The CDR3 has 13 amino acids. Germline CDR1 reads SQVTM; CDR2 reads ANQGSEA.